Below, 8 T cell receptor beta chains from the same sample are listed, as sequenced in a study of OX40 agonist ivuxolimab in advanced cancers. Generated by immunoSEQ multiplex PCR, the TCRdb table keeps only in-frame clones and is missing some. The sample gives 65,000 to 75,000 clones, 75% to 85% of which show up once; approximately 0.38% is in the top ten. The sample was CD4+ or CD8+ T cells sorted from blood, taken in a trial of the OX40 agonist ivuxolimab. These receptors were obtained from an adult with an advanced solid tumor such as melanoma, head and neck, liver or kidney cancer.

J is TRBJ1-1 and V is TRBV15, with D perhaps matching TRBD1 (5 bases). Germline V gene sequence: CDR1 LNHNV, CDR2 YYDKDF (reference sequence). V was pared by 2 bases and J by 1 base, with 11 bases between. This CDR3 is 15 amino acids long. The CDR3 bases are TGTGCCACCAGCAGATCCGGTGGGGCGAACACTGAAGCTTTCTTT. It codes for CATSRSGGANTEAFF.

The chain employs TRBV11-2 and TRBJ2-3, with 8 bases lining up with TRBD2. From germline, CDR1 is SGHAT and CDR2 FQNNGV. Trimming cost V 3 bases and J 5 bases; bases outside gene matches: 7. The CDR3 is 15 amino acids. CDR3 in amino acids: CASSFRGGVGDTQYF. DNA of the CDR3: TGTGCCAGCAGCTTCCGGGGGGGAGTGGGAGATACGCAGTATTTT.

The rearrangement uses TRBV29-1 and TRBJ2-5; D call uncertain. Deletions cut 4 bases from V and 0 bases from J, with 12 bases between. Germline V gives CDR1 SQVTM, CDR2 ANQGSEA. The CDR3 is 14 residues long. The CDR3 coding sequence is TGCAGCGTTGTTCCGTTGGAAAACCAAGAGACCCAGTACTTC. It yields the protein CSVVPLENQETQYF.

This clone showed up just a few times. The rearrangement joins TRBV4-2 to TRBJ2-6; D may be TRBD1 (6 bases). Looked up from germline, CDR1 is LGHNA and CDR2 is YNFKEQ. The CDR3 runs 17 residues. Trimming pared 1 base from V and 2 bases from J, leaving 12 bases between. CDR3 bases: TGTGCCAGCAGCCAAGCAGGGGTAAAGGCTGGGGCCAACGTCCTGACTTTC. It specifies CASSQAGVKAGANVLTF.

This clone was found a few times. J is TRBJ2-2 and V is TRBV18; unclear D gene. The CDR3 runs to 16 residues. Germline CDR1 and CDR2: KGHSH and LQKENI. V was pared by 2 bases and J by 0 bases, with 10 bases between. The CDR3 DNA sequence: TGTGCCAGCTCACCAAATCTTCCCGCGAACACCGGGGAGCTGTTTTTT. Protein: CASSPNLPANTGELFF.

The V gene is TRBV14, the J gene TRBJ1-1; no reliable D call. V was shortened by 0 bases and J by 11 bases, with 13 bases between the two germline ends. The CDR3 contains 13 residues. Germline V gene sequence: CDR1 SGHDN, CDR2 FVKESK. This chain's CDR3 is CASSQDLIEVAFF. The CDR3 region has the DNA TGTGCCAGCAGCCAAGATTTGATAGAAGTGGCTTTCTTT.

V and J are TRBV19 and TRBJ1-1, with D hard to call. The CDR3 has 13 amino acids. The germline CDR1 and CDR2 sequences are LNHDA and SQIVND (reference sequence). V lost 7 bases and J lost 3, with 12 bases in between. The CDR3 loop reads CASKLGRDTEAFF. For the CDR3, the DNA is TGTGCCAGTAAGTTAGGGCGGGACACTGAAGCTTTCTTT.

This clone showed up just a few times. Other nucleotide sequences from this sample produce the same CDR3. This chain joins TRBV7-8 and TRBJ1-1; tentative D call: TRBD1 (6 bases). The CDR3 runs to 17 residues. Germline loops: CDR1 SGHVS, CDR2 FQNEAQ. The V and J ends lost 5 bases and 5 bases respectively, with 24 bases between them. This CDR3 is CASSPFRGGRAKTEAFF. CDR3 DNA: TGTGCCAGCAGCCCATTTAGGGGGGGCAGGGCAAAGACTGAAGCTTTCTTT.